Listed here are 30 T cell receptor beta chains from one sample, sequenced in a study of blood T cell repertoires in COVID-19. TCRdb's copy holds only in-frame clones and misses some; the assay was immunoSEQ multiplex PCR. The table records hundreds of thousands of clones, about 88% of them present only once. Material for sequencing was PBMCs or T cells enriched from blood (not recorded which). These receptors all stem from a woman aged 50 to 60 who had recovered from COVID-19.

This clone was observed a single time. The chain couples TRBV7-2 to TRBJ1-1; 7 positions agree with TRBD1. The CDR3 spans 17 residues. V dropped 6 bases and J dropped 5; count of bases not matched to a gene: 18. The germline gives CDR1 SGHTA, CDR2 FQGNSA. CDR3 nucleotide sequence: TGTGCCAGCAGTCCCCACCCTGGCCAGGGGGTAGGGACTGAAGCTTTCTTT. Translating it yields CASSPHPGQGVGTEAFF.

V gene TRBV19 combines with J gene TRBJ2-7; D call uncertain. Germline CDR1 LNHDA, CDR2 SQIVND (reference sequence). V was clipped by 8 bases and J by 4 bases, with 9 bases between them. The CDR3 loop spans 11 amino acids. CDR3 in DNA: TGTGCCAGTGGGCAAGGTTACGAGCAGTACTTC. The encoded protein is CASGQGYEQYF.

V and J are TRBV4-3 and TRBJ1-2, with TRBD1 matching over 7 bases. CDR1 and CDR2 from the germline V gene are LGHNA and YSLEER. Losses at the gene ends were 1 base for V and 4 bases for J; bases not matched to a gene: 6. This CDR3 comprises 15 residues. CDR3 DNA sequence: TGCGCCAGCAGCCAAGGGTCGGGACAGATCTATGGCTACACCTTC. Translating it yields CASSQGSGQIYGYTF.

This clone was detected a few times. V gene TRBV5-5 combines with J gene TRBJ2-7; unclear D gene. The germline gives CDR1 SGHKS, CDR2 YYEKEE (reference sequence). V was pared by 0 bases and J by 1 base, with 14 bases between. This CDR3 spans 16 amino acids. The CDR3 loop is CASSLGAPPSSYEQYF. In DNA form, the CDR3 reads TGTGCCAGCAGCTTGGGGGCCCCCCCGTCTTCCTACGAGCAGTACTTC.

This CDR3 reads CASSPVGWEKLFF. The CDR3 nucleotides read TGTGCCAGCTCGCCCGTCGGTTGGGAAAAACTGTTTTTT. The rearrangement joins TRBV18 to TRBJ1-4; D not certain. Trimming removed 6 bases from V and 8 bases from J, with 13 bases in between. The CDR3 has 13 amino acids. Per the germline V gene, CDR1 is KGHSH and CDR2 is LQKENI.

The genes are TRBV7-2 and TRBJ1-1; 8 bases agree with TRBD1. Germline lookup yields CDR1 SGHTA and CDR2 FQGNSA. V lost 5 bases and J lost 1; bases outside the gene matches: 6. CDR3 size: 15 residues. Written as DNA, the CDR3 is TGTGCCAGCAGCGCCCGACAGGGGCCGAACACTGAAGCTTTCTTT. This sequence encodes CASSARQGPNTEAFF. The full variable domain, in which reference TRBV7-2 and TRBJ1-1 provide the parts outside the CDR3, is GAGVSQSPSNKVTEKGKDVELRCDPISGHTALYWYRQSLGQGLEFLIYFQGNSAPDKSGLPSDRFSAERTGGSVSTLTIQRTQQEDSAVYLCASSARQGPNTEAFFGQGTRLTVV.

A few counts support this clone. This chain connects TRBV5-5 to TRBJ2-7; tentative D call: TRBD2 (5 bases). The V gene's germline CDR1 is SGHKS and CDR2 YYEKEE (reference sequence). CDR3 size: 14 residues. V lost 4 bases to trimming and J lost 2 bases, with 13 bases between them. The CDR3 DNA sequence: TGTGCCAGCAGCCCAGGCGGGCGCACCTACGAGCAGTACTTC. As protein: CASSPGGRTYEQYF.

The CDR3 region is CASSLRLYVGSSYEQYF. The CDR3, as DNA: TGTGCCAGCAGCCTGCGACTCTATGTCGGGAGCTCCTACGAGCAGTACTTC. The rearrangement uses TRBV7-2 and TRBJ2-7; D is perhaps TRBD2 (6 bases). Per germline, CDR1 SGHTA and CDR2 FQGNSA. The V gene lost 5 bases and the J gene lost 0 bases, with 20 bases spanning the gap. The CDR3 covers 17 residues.

J is TRBJ2-1 and V is TRBV2; maybe TRBD2 (6 bases). The CDR3 is made up of 15 amino acids. Looked up from germline, CDR1 is SNHLY and CDR2 is FYNNEI. V gave up 6 bases and J gave up 6 bases, with 18 bases separating them. The CDR3: CASSASAIPGNEQFF. The CDR3 DNA reads as TGTGCCAGCAGCGCTAGCGCCATCCCGGGCAATGAGCAGTTCTTC.

The CDR3 reads CAWSGQLGTSYTF. In DNA form, the CDR3 reads TGTGCCTGGAGTGGGCAGCTCGGGACAAGCTACACCTTC. The chain uses TRBV30 and TRBJ1-2; D might be TRBD1 (6 bases). The V gene's germline CDR1 is GTSNPN and CDR2 SVGIG (reference sequence). CDR3 length: 13 residues. V shed 1 base and J shed 9 bases, with 15 bases lying between them.

The genes are TRBV5-5 and TRBJ2-2, with 15 bases lining up with TRBD2. The CDR3 extends over 17 amino acids. The V segment lost 0 bases and the J segment 4 bases; nucleotides outside the gene matches: 1. The V gene's germline CDR1 is SGHKS and CDR2 YYEKEE (reference sequence). The CDR3 is CASSLGTSGRATGELFF. CDR3 DNA: TGTGCCAGCAGCTTGGGGACTAGCGGGAGGGCCACCGGGGAGCTGTTTTTT.

CDR3 in amino acids: CASSATQGNSPLHF. The CDR3 DNA reads as TGTGCCAGCTCAGCCACACAGGGTAATTCACCCCTCCACTTT. The chain is built from TRBV18 and TRBJ1-6, with D tentatively TRBD1 (6 bases). The CDR3 runs 14 residues. In germline, CDR1 is KGHSH, CDR2 LQKENI. Deletions cut 5 bases from V and 6 bases from J, with 11 bases between.

The chain carries TRBV11-3 and TRBJ2-7, with 7 bases that match TRBD1. This CDR3 is 14 amino acids long. V lost 5 bases, J lost 5 bases, and 9 bases stayed unmatched. Germline-derived CDR1 and CDR2 are SGHNT and YENEEA. CDR3 nucleotides: TGTGCCAGCAGCCCCACAACAGGGGTCGACGAGCAGTACTTC. Protein sequence: CASSPTTGVDEQYF.

The V call is TRBV5-5, the J call TRBJ2-5; 9 positions agree with TRBD2. CDR3 length: 17 residues. CDR1 is SGHKS and CDR2 is YYEKEE in the germline V gene (reference sequence). The V and J ends lost 5 bases and 1 base, in that order; junction bases with no gene match: 12. The CDR3 loop reads CASSTRRASGIQETQYF. Here the CDR3 DNA reads TGTGCCAGCAGTACCCGAAGAGCTAGCGGGATCCAAGAGACCCAGTACTTC.

The rearrangement uses TRBV4-3 and TRBJ2-7; unclear D gene. V gave up 0 bases and J gave up 3 bases, with 9 bases separating them. The CDR3 sequence is 14 residues long. Germline CDR1 and CDR2: LGHNA and YSLEER. The CDR3 DNA sequence: TGCGCCAGCAGCCAAGATTCTGCCGGCTACGAGCAGTACTTC. Translated, it gives CASSQDSAGYEQYF.

This rearrangement joins TRBV6-5 to TRBJ2-7; 9 bases are a match to TRBD1. The CDR3 is 12 amino acids. J gave up 7 bases and V 10 bases, and 8 bases lay outside the gene matches. Germline CDR1 is MNHEY and CDR2 is SVGAGI. The CDR3 is CATGTGNVEQYF. The CDR3 bases are TGTGCCACCGGGACAGGGAATGTGGAGCAGTACTTC.

CDR3 region: CASSGTEFYGYTF. The CDR3 nucleotides are TGCGCCAGCAGTGGGACAGAATTCTATGGCTACACCTTC. The chain uses TRBV10-2 and TRBJ1-2; possible D gene TRBD1, 6 bases. In germline, CDR1 is WSHSY, CDR2 SAAADI. With 4 bases removed from V and 4 bases from J, the gap between germline ends came to 10 bases. The CDR3 is 13 residues long.

The CDR3 sequence is CASSWDRAEKLFF. CDR3 nucleotides: TGTGCCAGCAGCTGGGACAGGGCTGAAAAACTGTTTTTT. The V gene is TRBV7-9, the J gene TRBJ1-4, with 9 nucleotides matching TRBD1. The germline CDR1 and CDR2 sequences are SEHNR and FQNEAQ (reference sequence). V shed 4 bases and J 7 bases; nucleotides not matched to a gene: 1. The CDR3 consists of 13 residues.

The V call is TRBV5-8, the J call TRBJ1-5; tentative D call: TRBD1 (5 bases). The CDR3 has 15 amino acids. Trimming took off 4 bases at V and 0 bases at J, with 11 bases between the two ends. Germline V CDR1 and CDR2: SGHTS, YDEGEE. Here the CDR3 reads CASSLGHTSNQPQHF. CDR3 nucleotide sequence: TGTGCCAGCAGCCTCGGACACACTAGCAATCAGCCCCAGCATTTT.

The chain is built from TRBV18 and TRBJ2-7; TRBD1 aligns across 10 bases. Germline CDR1 KGHSH, CDR2 LQKENI. Germline trimming cut 3 bases from V and 6 bases from J; bases unmatched to any gene: 5. There are 14 residues in the CDR3. In DNA, the CDR3 is TGTGCCAGCTCACCGGGACAGGGGTCAGGCGAGCAGTACTTC. Its protein is CASSPGQGSGEQYF.

The chain couples TRBV5-8 to TRBJ2-6; the D is unclear. V lost 5 bases to trimming and J lost 0 bases, with 9 bases between them. Germline V CDR1 and CDR2: SGHTS, YDEGEE. This CDR3 has 15 amino acids. The CDR3 protein is CASRRHYSGANVLTF. In DNA, the CDR3 is TGTGCCAGCAGGAGGCACTACTCTGGGGCCAACGTCCTGACTTTC.

J is TRBJ1-2 and V is TRBV6-5; unclear D gene. The germline V gene encodes CDR1 MNHEY and CDR2 SVGAGI. CDR3 length equals 15 residues. V lost 2 bases and J lost 8, with 18 bases in between. This chain's CDR3 is CASSYGQEPITGYTF. For the CDR3, the DNA is TGTGCCAGCAGTTACGGGCAGGAACCTATCACGGGCTACACCTTC.

V and J are TRBV30 and TRBJ1-5; D is possibly TRBD1 (5 bases). Looked up from germline, CDR1 is GTSNPN and CDR2 is SVGIG (reference sequence). The CDR3 runs to 18 residues. Trimming took off 0 bases at V and 0 bases at J, with 18 bases between the two ends. CDR3 residues: CAWSVRRGRTSSNQPQHF. Here the CDR3 DNA reads TGTGCCTGGAGTGTACGGAGGGGAAGGACTAGTAGCAATCAGCCCCAGCATTTT. Based on the CDR3 plus reference TRBV30 and TRBJ1-5, the full variable domain is SQTIHQWPATLVQPVGSPLSLECTVEGTSNPNLYWYRQAAGRGLQLLFYSVGIGQISSEVPQNLSASRPQDRQFILSSKKLLLSDSGFYLCAWSVRRGRTSSNQPQHFGDGTRLSIL.

This clone was seen a few times. The chain employs TRBV7-8 and TRBJ1-6, with D perhaps matching TRBD1 (5 bases). Germline V gene lookup returns CDR1 SGHVS and CDR2 FQNEAQ. The CDR3 extends over 16 amino acids. V shed 1 base and J shed 10 bases, with 17 bases lying between them. The CDR3 is CASSLGRSRESSPLHF. The DNA for the CDR3 is TGTGCCAGCAGCTTAGGAAGGTCCAGGGAATCGTCACCCCTCCACTTT.

This rearrangement joins TRBV5-1 to TRBJ1-1, with 7 bases that match TRBD1. V was pared by 0 bases and J by 3 bases, with 8 bases of the junction left unmatched. Per germline, CDR1 SGHRS and CDR2 YFSETQ. The CDR3 spans 16 residues. CDR3 DNA sequence: TGCGCCAGCAGCTTGGGGGGGAGACAGGGCGACACTGAAGCTTTCTTT. Encoded protein: CASSLGGRQGDTEAFF. Full variable domain (remainder filled in from reference TRBV5-1 and TRBJ1-1): KAGVTQTPRYLIKTRGQQVTLSCSPISGHRSVSWYQQTPGQGLQFLFEYFSETQRNKGNFPGRFSGRQFSNSRSEMNVSTLELGDSALYLCASSLGGRQGDTEAFFGQGTRLTVV.

The V call is TRBV28, the J call TRBJ1-1; D perhaps matches TRBD1 (5 bases). This CDR3 is 15 amino acids long. Germline-derived CDR1 and CDR2 are MDHEN and SYDVKM. Trimming pared 7 bases from V and 0 bases from J, leaving 15 bases between. The CDR3: CASTMGGILNTEAFF. The DNA for the CDR3 is TGTGCCAGCACCATGGGGGGGATTTTGAACACTGAAGCTTTCTTT.

This chain links TRBV28 with TRBJ1-2; D is undetermined. Germline V lookup: CDR1 MDHEN, CDR2 SYDVKM. This CDR3 has 14 residues. Between the trimmed V and J ends, which lost 5 bases and 4 bases, there was a span of 14 bases. CDR3 coding DNA: TGTGCCAGCAGTGCTTCAAGGCGGGCCTATGGCTACACCTTC. Amino acid sequence: CASSASRRAYGYTF.

The chain combines TRBV5-1 with TRBJ2-1; 14 bases fit TRBD2. Trimming cost V 4 bases and J 6 bases; bases outside gene matches: 9. The length of the CDR3 is 17 residues. CDR1 and CDR2 from the germline V gene are SGHRS and YFSETQ. The CDR3 coding sequence is TGCGCCAGCAGCACCGGGACTAGCGGGAGAGGATCCAATGAGCAGTTCTTC. Protein sequence: CASSTGTSGRGSNEQFF. The variable domain in full, completed from reference TRBV5-1 and TRBJ2-1, reads KAGVTQTPRYLIKTRGQQVTLSCSPISGHRSVSWYQQTPGQGLQFLFEYFSETQRNKGNFPGRFSGRQFSNSRSEMNVSTLELGDSALYLCASSTGTSGRGSNEQFFGPGTRLTVL.

To note about this clone: Other DNA sequences in the same sample also yield this CDR3. V is TRBV27 and J is TRBJ1-1, with 7 positions matching TRBD1. Trimming cost V 3 bases and J 5 bases; bases outside gene matches: 6. In germline, CDR1 is MNHEY, CDR2 SMNVEV (reference sequence). This CDR3 is built from 14 residues. The DNA for the CDR3 is TGTGCCAGCAGTTTTCGCCAGGGGGGAACTGAAGCTTTCTTT. This encodes CASSFRQGGTEAFF.

The V call is TRBV19, the J call TRBJ1-2, with D possibly matching TRBD1 (6 bases). Germline loops: CDR1 LNHDA, CDR2 SQIVND (reference sequence). Trimming left V 10 bases short and J 4 bases short, with 19 bases between. The CDR3 sequence is 14 residues long. The CDR3 here is CATSTGLGGYGYTF. The CDR3 coding sequence is TGTGCCACCTCGACAGGCCTAGGAGGCTATGGCTACACCTTC.